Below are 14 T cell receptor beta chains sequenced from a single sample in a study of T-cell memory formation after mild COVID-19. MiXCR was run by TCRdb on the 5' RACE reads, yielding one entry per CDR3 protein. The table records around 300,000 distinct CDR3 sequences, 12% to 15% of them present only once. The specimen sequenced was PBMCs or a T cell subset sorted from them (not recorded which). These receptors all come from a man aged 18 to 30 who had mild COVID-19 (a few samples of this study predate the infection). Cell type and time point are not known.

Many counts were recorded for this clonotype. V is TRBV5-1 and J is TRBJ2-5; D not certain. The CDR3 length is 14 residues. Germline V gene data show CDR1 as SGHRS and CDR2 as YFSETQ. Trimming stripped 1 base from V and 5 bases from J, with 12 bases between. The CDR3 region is CASSLYRRLETQYF. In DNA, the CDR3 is TGCGCCAGCAGCTTGTATCGGCGATTGGAGACCCAGTACTTC.

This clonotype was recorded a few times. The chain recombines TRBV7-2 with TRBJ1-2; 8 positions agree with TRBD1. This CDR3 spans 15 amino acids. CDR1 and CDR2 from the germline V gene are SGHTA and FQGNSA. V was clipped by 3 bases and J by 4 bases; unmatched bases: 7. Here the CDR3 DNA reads TGTGCCAGCAGCTTGACAGGGGATAGGATCTATGGCTACACCTTC. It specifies CASSLTGDRIYGYTF.

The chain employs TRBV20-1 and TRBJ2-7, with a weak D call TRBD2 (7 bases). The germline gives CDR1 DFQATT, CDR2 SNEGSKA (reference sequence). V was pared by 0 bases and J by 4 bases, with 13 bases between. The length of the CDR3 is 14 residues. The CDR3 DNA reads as TGCAGTGCTAGAGAGGGGGGGGCGGCGTACGAGCAGTACTTC. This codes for CSAREGGAAYEQYF.

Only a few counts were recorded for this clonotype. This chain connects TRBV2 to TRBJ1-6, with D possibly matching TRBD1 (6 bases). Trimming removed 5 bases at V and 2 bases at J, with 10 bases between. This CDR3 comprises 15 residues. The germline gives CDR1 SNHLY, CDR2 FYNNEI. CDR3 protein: CASSRGQTYNSPLHF. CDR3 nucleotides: TGTGCCAGCAGTAGGGGACAAACCTATAATTCACCCCTCCACTTT.

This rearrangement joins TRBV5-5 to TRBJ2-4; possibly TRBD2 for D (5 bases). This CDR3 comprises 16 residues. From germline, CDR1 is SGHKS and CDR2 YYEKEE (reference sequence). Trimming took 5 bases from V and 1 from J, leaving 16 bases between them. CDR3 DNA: TGTGCCAGCAGTTACCGGGGTCCACTGGCCAAAAACATTCAGTACTTC. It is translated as CASSYRGPLAKNIQYF.

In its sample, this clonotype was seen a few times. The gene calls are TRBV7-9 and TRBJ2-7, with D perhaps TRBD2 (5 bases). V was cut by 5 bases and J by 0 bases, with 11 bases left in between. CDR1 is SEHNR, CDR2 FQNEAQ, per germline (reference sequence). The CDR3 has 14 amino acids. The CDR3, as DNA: TGTGCCAGCAGCCCCTCGGGAAGCTCCTACGAGCAGTACTTC. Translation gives CASSPSGSSYEQYF.

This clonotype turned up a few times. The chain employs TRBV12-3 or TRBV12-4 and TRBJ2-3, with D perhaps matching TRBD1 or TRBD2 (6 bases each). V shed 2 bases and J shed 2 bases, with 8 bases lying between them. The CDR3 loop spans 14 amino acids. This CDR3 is CASSLTGATDTQYF. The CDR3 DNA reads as TGTGCCAGCAGTTTAACGGGGGCCACAGATACGCAGTATTTT.

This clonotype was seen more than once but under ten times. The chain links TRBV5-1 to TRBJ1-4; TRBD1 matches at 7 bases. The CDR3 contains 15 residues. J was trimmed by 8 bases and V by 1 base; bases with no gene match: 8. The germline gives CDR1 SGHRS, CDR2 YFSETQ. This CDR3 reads CASSLIQGRLEKLFF. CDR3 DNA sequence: TGCGCCAGCAGCTTGATACAGGGGCGTTTGGAAAAACTGTTTTTT.

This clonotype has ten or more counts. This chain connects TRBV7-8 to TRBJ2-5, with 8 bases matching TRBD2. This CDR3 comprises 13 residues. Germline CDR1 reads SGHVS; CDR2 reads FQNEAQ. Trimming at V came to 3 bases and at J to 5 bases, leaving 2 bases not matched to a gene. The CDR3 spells CASSFTGGETQYF. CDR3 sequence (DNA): TGTGCCAGCAGCTTCACGGGAGGGGAGACCCAGTACTTC.

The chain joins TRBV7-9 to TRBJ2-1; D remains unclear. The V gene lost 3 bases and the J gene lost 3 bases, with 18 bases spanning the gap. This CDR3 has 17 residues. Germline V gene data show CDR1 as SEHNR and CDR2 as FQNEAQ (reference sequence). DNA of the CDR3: TGTGCCAGCAGCTTGGTTCGGGCCGGCGGATTCTACAATGAGCAGTTCTTC. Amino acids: CASSLVRAGGFYNEQFF.

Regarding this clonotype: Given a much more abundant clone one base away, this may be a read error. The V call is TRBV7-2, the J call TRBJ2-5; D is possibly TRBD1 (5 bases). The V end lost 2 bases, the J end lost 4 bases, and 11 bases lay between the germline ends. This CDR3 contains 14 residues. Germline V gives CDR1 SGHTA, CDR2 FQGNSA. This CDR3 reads CASSLQGSRETQYF. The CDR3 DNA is TGTGCCAGCAGCTTACAGGGTAGTCGAGAGACCCAGTACTTC.

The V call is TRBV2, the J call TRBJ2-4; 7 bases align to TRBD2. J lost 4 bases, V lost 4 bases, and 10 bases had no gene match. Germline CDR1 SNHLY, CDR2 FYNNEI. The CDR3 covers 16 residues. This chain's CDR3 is CASSVVASGVKNIQYF. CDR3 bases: TGTGCCAGCAGTGTCGTGGCTAGCGGCGTTAAAAACATTCAGTACTTC.

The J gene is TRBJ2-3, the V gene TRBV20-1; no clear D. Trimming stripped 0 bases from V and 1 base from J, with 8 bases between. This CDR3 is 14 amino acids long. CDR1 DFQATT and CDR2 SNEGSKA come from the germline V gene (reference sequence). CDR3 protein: CSARDNHGTDTQYF. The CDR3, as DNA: TGCAGTGCTAGAGATAATCACGGCACAGATACGCAGTATTTT.

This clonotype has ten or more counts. CDR3 nucleotides: TGTGCCAGCAGCCGGACTAGCGGTAGCACAGATACGCAGTATTTT. This gives the protein CASSRTSGSTDTQYF. The rearrangement uses TRBV4-2 and TRBJ2-3; TRBD2 agrees at 10 bases. V was pared by 4 bases and J by 0 bases, with 1 base of the junction left unmatched. Germline V CDR1 and CDR2: LGHNA, YNFKEQ. CDR3 size: 15 residues.